The next 11 T cell receptor beta chains were all read from a single sample in a study of CD4 T cells in relation to SARS-CoV-2 and coronaviruses. These receptors have no known antigen. TCRdb's copy holds only in-frame clones and misses some; the assay was immunoSEQ multiplex PCR. The sample gives fewer than 20,000 clones, about 77% of which show up once; around 9.6% is in the top ten. Before the COVID-19 pandemic, during about 2011-2019, CD4+ T cells were taken from unexposed donors. CD4+ T cells were isolated from the cells after around 11 days of culture. Sequences were obtained from CD4+ T cells from PBMCs, cultured in vitro. Source of these receptors: a human donor in good health.

This rearrangement joins TRBV3-1 (or the pseudogene TRBV3-2) to TRBJ1-4; perhaps TRBD1 as D (5 bases). Germline V gives CDR1 LGHDT, CDR2 YNNKEL (reference sequence). The V end lost 5 bases, the J end lost 6 bases, and 10 bases lay between the germline ends. The CDR3 is 13 residues long. CDR3 nucleotides: TGTGCCAGCAGCAGACGGGGGGATGAAAAACTGTTTTTT. Its translation is CASSRRGDEKLFF.

The gene calls are TRBV20-1 and TRBJ2-6; D is ambiguous. V was cut by 3 bases and J by 0 bases, with 12 bases left in between. Germline CDR1 reads DFQATT; CDR2 reads SNEGSKA (reference sequence). The CDR3 has 16 amino acids. Here the CDR3 reads CSASGFADSGANVLTF. Here the CDR3 DNA reads TGCAGTGCTAGTGGGTTCGCCGACTCTGGGGCCAACGTCCTGACTTTC.

This clone was picked up a small number of times. The rearrangement uses TRBV6-1 and TRBJ2-5, with a tentative D call TRBD2 (7 bases). V dropped 2 bases and J dropped 4 bases, with 17 bases sitting between them. From germline, CDR1 is MNHNS and CDR2 SASEGT. There are 16 residues in the CDR3. CDR3 in DNA: TGTGCCAGCAGTGAATCTACGGGGGGCGCCTCAGAGACCCAGTACTTC. As protein: CASSESTGGASETQYF.

The chain combines TRBV29-1 with TRBJ1-2; TRBD1 might be the D (6 bases). The CDR3 is 13 residues long. Germline CDR1 SQVTM, CDR2 ANQGSEA. V lost 6 bases to trimming and J lost 3 bases, with 14 bases between them. In DNA form, the CDR3 reads TGCAGCGTGAGAGCGGGGGCGGACTATGGCTACACCTTC. Protein: CSVRAGADYGYTF. Looking up the rest from reference TRBV29-1 and TRBJ1-2 gives the full variable domain: SAVISQKPSRDICQRGTSLTIQCQVDSQVTMMFWYRQQPGQSLTLIATANQGSEATYESGFVIDKFPISRPNLTFSTLTVSNMSPEDSSIYLCSVRAGADYGYTFGSGTRLTVV.

CDR3 nucleotide sequence: TGCGCCAGCAGCTTCACCAAGGGGGTGCCAGATACGCAGTATTTT. Translating gives CASSFTKGVPDTQYF. The chain has TRBV5-1 and TRBJ2-3; the D gene is possibly TRBD1 (6 bases). The germline V gene encodes CDR1 SGHRS and CDR2 YFSETQ. The CDR3 runs to 15 residues. V dropped 2 bases and J dropped 4 bases, with 14 bases sitting between them.

In this sample, this clone turned up once. This CDR3 reads CASSMYQSNSPLHF. The CDR3 DNA follows: TGTGCCAGTAGTATGTACCAATCAAATTCACCCCTCCACTTT. This chain joins TRBV19 and TRBJ1-6; D gene unclear. Germline assignment: CDR1 LNHDA and CDR2 SQIVND (reference sequence). CDR3 length equals 14 residues. Trimming stripped 3 bases from V and 7 bases from J, with 10 bases between.

This clone is termed large (0.1 to 1%). This chain joins TRBV7-9 and TRBJ2-7; 9 bases are a match to TRBD1. CDR3 length: 18 residues. With V trimmed by 5 bases and J by 3 bases, 17 bases remained unmatched. Looked up from germline, CDR1 is SEHNR and CDR2 is FQNEAQ (reference sequence). The CDR3: CASSGTGRPQDGIYEQYF. The CDR3 bases are TGTGCCAGCAGCGGGACAGGGCGTCCCCAGGACGGAATCTACGAGCAGTACTTC.

The chain couples TRBV7-3 to TRBJ2-7; no clear D gene. The V gene lost 5 bases and the J gene lost 5 bases, with 22 bases spanning the gap. From germline, CDR1 is SGHTA and CDR2 FQGTGA. The CDR3 totals 16 residues. CDR3 sequence (DNA): TGTGCCAGCAGCCCAACTGGGCGGCATACCACCCACGAGCAGTACTTC. Translation gives CASSPTGRHTTHEQYF.

This clone was seen a single time. The rearrangement links TRBV5-6 to TRBJ2-1; 7 nucleotides align to TRBD2. The germline gives CDR1 SGHDT, CDR2 YYEEEE. Trimming took 3 bases from V and 5 from J; bases not matched to a gene: 8. The CDR3 loop spans 15 amino acids. CDR3 residues: CASSYKTRGDNEQFF. CDR3 nucleotides: TGTGCCAGCAGCTATAAGACCCGGGGGGACAATGAGCAGTTCTTC. Based on the CDR3 plus reference TRBV5-6 and TRBJ2-1, the full variable domain is DAGVTQSPTHLIKTRGQQVTLRCSPKSGHDTVSWYQQALGQGPQFIFQYYEEEERQRGNFPDRFSGHQFPNYSSELNVNALLLGDSALYLCASSYKTRGDNEQFFGPGTRLTVL.

The chain has TRBV18 and TRBJ2-7; 11 bases line up with TRBD2. The CDR3 loop spans 15 amino acids. The germline V gene encodes CDR1 KGHSH and CDR2 LQKENI. Trimming cost V 2 bases and J 4 bases; bases outside gene matches: 4. CDR3 nucleotides: TGTGCCAGCTCACCAACACTAGCGGGAGCATACGAGCAGTACTTC. This codes for CASSPTLAGAYEQYF.

V and J are TRBV20-1 and TRBJ2-1; 8 bases line up with TRBD2. The CDR3 runs 14 residues. Germline V CDR1 and CDR2: DFQATT, SNEGSKA (reference sequence). Losses at the gene ends were 3 bases for V and 5 bases for J; bases not matched to a gene: 6. The CDR3 region is CSASSGIANNEQFF. The CDR3 DNA follows: TGCAGTGCTAGTAGCGGGATAGCCAACAATGAGCAGTTCTTC.